These 13 T cell receptor beta chains originate from one sample sequenced in a study of T-cell memory formation after mild COVID-19. In TCRdb, the 5' RACE reads were re-called with MiXCR into one record per CDR3 protein. The table includes roughly 130,000 distinct CDR3 sequences, around 6.3% detected once. Input material: PBMCs or a T cell subset sorted from them (not recorded which). The source is an adult woman who had mild COVID-19 (a few samples of this study predate the infection). Cell type and time point are not known.

The rearrangement joins TRBV30 to TRBJ2-1; no clear D. CDR1 and CDR2 (germline): GTSNPN, SVGIG (reference sequence). CDR3 length: 12 amino acids. Trimming removed 1 base at V and 6 bases at J, with 7 bases between. CDR3 bases: TGTGCCTGGAGTGGGTCGGGCAATGAGCAGTTCTTC. Its protein is CAWSGSGNEQFF.

The chain recombines TRBV5-1 with TRBJ2-1; D gene unclear. CDR3 length equals 15 residues. Germline V gene lookup returns CDR1 SGHRS and CDR2 YFSETQ. Trimming pared 5 bases from V and 3 bases from J, leaving 15 bases between. The CDR3 sequence: CASRPSVASYNEQFF. The CDR3 nucleotides read TGCGCCAGCAGGCCATCAGTTGCCAGCTACAATGAGCAGTTCTTC.

This clonotype has ten or more counts. The V call is TRBV15, the J call TRBJ2-1; D perhaps matches TRBD1 (5 bases). CDR1 is LNHNV and CDR2 is YYDKDF in the germline V gene (reference sequence). The CDR3 has 14 residues. With 0 bases removed from V and 13 bases from J, the gap between germline ends came to 16 bases. CDR3 nucleotides: TGTGCCACCAGCAGAGATGTCAGGGCCTCCGCTCAGTTCTTC. It translates to CATSRDVRASAQFF.

The V call is TRBV7-9, the J call TRBJ2-1, with 7 nucleotides matching TRBD1. V gave up 1 base and J gave up 0 bases; unmatched junction bases: 0. This CDR3 comprises 15 residues. In germline, CDR1 is SEHNR, CDR2 FQNEAQ (reference sequence). The DNA of the CDR3 is TGTGCCAGCAGCTTAGGGGACAGCTCCTACAATGAGCAGTTCTTC. Its protein is CASSLGDSSYNEQFF.

The chain has TRBV7-8 and TRBJ2-2, with D maybe TRBD2 (6 bases). CDR3 length: 16 amino acids. Germline CDR1 is SGHVS and CDR2 is FQNEAQ. V was trimmed by 5 bases and J by 3 bases, leaving 16 bases between them. The CDR3 protein is CASSLRERWDTGELFF. CDR3 sequence (DNA): TGTGCCAGCAGCCTACGGGAGCGGTGGGACACCGGGGAGCTGTTTTTT.

The chain uses TRBV7-9 and TRBJ2-7; 10 nucleotides align to TRBD2. There are 17 residues in the CDR3. Looked up from germline, CDR1 is SEHNR and CDR2 is FQNEAQ (reference sequence). With 1 base clipped from V and 4 bases from J, the junction kept 10 bases outside the gene matches. This CDR3 is CASSLGLASGSIYEQYF. For the CDR3, the DNA is TGTGCCAGCAGCTTAGGGCTCGCTAGCGGGAGTATATACGAGCAGTACTTC.

The chain couples TRBV27 to TRBJ1-1; TRBD1 matches 7 bases. V gave up 8 bases and J gave up 0 bases; unmatched junction bases: 12. Germline loops: CDR1 MNHEY, CDR2 SMNVEV (reference sequence). The length of the CDR3 is 16 residues. The CDR3 DNA reads TGTGCCAGCGCCAGGGGGGGAACGCTAATGAACACTGAAGCTTTCTTT. It is translated as CASARGGTLMNTEAFF.

At least ten counts were recorded for this clonotype. The chain carries TRBV29-1 and TRBJ1-1, with D perhaps matching TRBD1 (5 bases). The CDR3 contains 12 residues. The germline V and J ends were trimmed by 4 bases and 5 bases, with 11 bases remaining between them. Germline V gives CDR1 SQVTM, CDR2 ANQGSEA. In nucleotides, the CDR3 is TGCAGCGTTGTGTGGGGGGGGACTGAAGCTTTCTTT. Its translation: CSVVWGGTEAFF.

This clonotype was observed at least ten times. CDR3 DNA sequence: TGTGCCAGCAGCACACAGGGGGCGCAGCCCCAGCATTTT. Translated: CASSTQGAQPQHF. This chain connects TRBV7-2 to TRBJ1-5; 9 bases are a match to TRBD1. CDR1 SGHTA and CDR2 FQGNSA come from the germline V gene. This CDR3 has 13 amino acids. The trim removed 5 bases at V and 7 bases at J, leaving 3 bases unmatched.

This chain uses TRBV10-3 with TRBJ2-7; 10 bases map to TRBD1. The trim removed 4 bases at V and 4 bases at J, leaving 7 bases unmatched. CDR1 and CDR2 (germline): ENHRY, SYGVKD. This CDR3 contains 15 residues. CDR3 loop: CAISGGQGRNYEQYF. CDR3 sequence (DNA): TGTGCCATCAGTGGGGGACAGGGGAGAAATTACGAGCAGTACTTC.

This clonotype was seen only a few times. The gene calls are TRBV7-9 and TRBJ2-5; D unclear. CDR1 is SEHNR and CDR2 is FQNEAQ in the germline V gene (reference sequence). The V end lost 3 bases, the J end lost 7 bases, and 15 bases lay between the germline ends. This CDR3 has 14 amino acids. Here the CDR3 reads CASSFGSDHGTQYF. For the CDR3, the DNA is TGTGCCAGCAGCTTCGGCAGCGACCATGGGACCCAGTACTTC.

In this sample, this clonotype turned up a few times. The chain recombines TRBV29-1 with TRBJ2-1, with D uncertain. Trimming shortened V by 3 bases and J by 8 bases, and 11 bases separated the two germline ends. The CDR3 extends over 12 amino acids. Germline CDR1 is SQVTM and CDR2 is ANQGSEA. CDR3 DNA sequence: TGCAGCGTTGATTTTCTATTCCATGAGCAGTTCTTC. Amino acids: CSVDFLFHEQFF.

The sample holds a few counts of this clonotype. The V call is TRBV6-1, the J call TRBJ1-5; a weak D match, TRBD1 (6 bases). The CDR3 length is 14 residues. Trimming cost V 6 bases and J 7 bases, with 16 bases left between them. Looked up from germline, CDR1 is MNHNS and CDR2 is SASEGT. The CDR3 spells CASRRTVSDQPQHF. The CDR3 DNA reads TGTGCCAGCAGGAGGACAGTTTCCGACCAGCCCCAGCATTTT.